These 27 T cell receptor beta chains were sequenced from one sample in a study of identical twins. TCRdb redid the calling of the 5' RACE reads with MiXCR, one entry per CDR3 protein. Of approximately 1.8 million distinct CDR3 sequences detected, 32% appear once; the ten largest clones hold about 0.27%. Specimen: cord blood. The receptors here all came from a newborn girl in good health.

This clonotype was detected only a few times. CDR3 amino acids: CASSDRNSYNEQFF. CDR3 in DNA: TGTGCCAGCAGCGACAGGAATTCCTACAATGAGCAGTTCTTC. The V and J genes are TRBV9 and TRBJ2-1; possible D gene TRBD1, 5 bases. CDR1 is SGDLS and CDR2 is YYNGEE in the germline V gene. This CDR3 contains 14 residues. V was trimmed by 3 bases and J by 1 base, leaving 8 bases between them.

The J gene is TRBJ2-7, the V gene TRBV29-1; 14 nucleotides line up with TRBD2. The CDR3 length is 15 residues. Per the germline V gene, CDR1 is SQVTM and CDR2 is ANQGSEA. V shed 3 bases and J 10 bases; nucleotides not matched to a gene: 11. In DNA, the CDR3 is TGCAGCGTTGAGGGCCTAGGGGGACTAGCGGGAGAACAGTACTTC. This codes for CSVEGLGGLAGEQYF.

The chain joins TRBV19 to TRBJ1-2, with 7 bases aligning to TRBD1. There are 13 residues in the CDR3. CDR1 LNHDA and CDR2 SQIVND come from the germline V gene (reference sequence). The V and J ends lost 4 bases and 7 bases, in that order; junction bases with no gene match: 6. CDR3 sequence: CASSRTGSPGYTF. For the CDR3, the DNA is TGTGCCAGTAGTAGGACAGGAAGCCCTGGCTACACCTTC.

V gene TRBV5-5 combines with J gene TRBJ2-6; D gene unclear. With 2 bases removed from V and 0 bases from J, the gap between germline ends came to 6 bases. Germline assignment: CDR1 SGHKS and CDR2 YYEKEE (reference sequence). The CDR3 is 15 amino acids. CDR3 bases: TGTGCCAGCAGCTTTATCCACTCTGGGGCCAACGTCCTGACTTTC. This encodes CASSFIHSGANVLTF.

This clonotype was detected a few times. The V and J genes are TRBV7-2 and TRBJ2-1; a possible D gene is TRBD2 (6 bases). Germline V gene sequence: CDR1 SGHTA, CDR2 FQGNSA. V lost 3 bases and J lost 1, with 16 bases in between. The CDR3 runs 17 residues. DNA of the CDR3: TGTGCCAGCAGCTTGGGGCCGGGAGTAGATTCCTACAATGAGCAGTTCTTC. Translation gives CASSLGPGVDSYNEQFF.

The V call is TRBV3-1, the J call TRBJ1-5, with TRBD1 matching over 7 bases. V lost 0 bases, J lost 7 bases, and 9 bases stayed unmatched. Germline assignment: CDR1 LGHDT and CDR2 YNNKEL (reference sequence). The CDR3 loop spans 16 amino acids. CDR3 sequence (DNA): TGTGCCAGCAGCCAAGATCTGACAGGGTCGGGGCAGCCCCAGCATTTT. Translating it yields CASSQDLTGSGQPQHF.

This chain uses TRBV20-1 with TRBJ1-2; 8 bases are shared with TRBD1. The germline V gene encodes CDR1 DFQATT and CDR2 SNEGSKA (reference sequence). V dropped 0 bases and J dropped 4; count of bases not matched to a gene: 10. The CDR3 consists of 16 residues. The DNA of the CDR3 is TGCAGTGCTAGAGATGGGGTTCCGGACAGGGCCTATGGCTACACCTTC. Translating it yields CSARDGVPDRAYGYTF.

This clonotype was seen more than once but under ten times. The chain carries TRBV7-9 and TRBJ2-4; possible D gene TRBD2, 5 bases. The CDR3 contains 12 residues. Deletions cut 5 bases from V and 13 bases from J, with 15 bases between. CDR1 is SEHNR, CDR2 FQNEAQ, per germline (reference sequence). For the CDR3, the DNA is TGTGCCAGCAGCGCCCGGACGGAGGAGCAGTACTTC. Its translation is CASSARTEEQYF.

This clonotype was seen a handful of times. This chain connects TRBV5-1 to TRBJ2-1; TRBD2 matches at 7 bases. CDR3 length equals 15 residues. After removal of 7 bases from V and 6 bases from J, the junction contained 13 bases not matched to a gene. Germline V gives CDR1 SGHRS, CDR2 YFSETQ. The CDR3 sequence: CASRIQSGVINEQFF. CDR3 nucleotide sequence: TGCGCCAGCCGGATCCAGAGCGGGGTTATCAATGAGCAGTTCTTC. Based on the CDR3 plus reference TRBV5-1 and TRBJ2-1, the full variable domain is KAGVTQTPRYLIKTRGQQVTLSCSPISGHRSVSWYQQTPGQGLQFLFEYFSETQRNKGNFPGRFSGRQFSNSRSEMNVSTLELGDSALYLCASRIQSGVINEQFFGPGTRLTVL.

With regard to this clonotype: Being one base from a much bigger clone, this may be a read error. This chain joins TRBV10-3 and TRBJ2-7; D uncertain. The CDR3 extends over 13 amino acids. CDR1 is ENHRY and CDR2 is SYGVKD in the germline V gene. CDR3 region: CAIGETPYYEQYF. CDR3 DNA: TGTGCCATCGGTGAAACCCCCTATTACGAGCAGTACTTC.

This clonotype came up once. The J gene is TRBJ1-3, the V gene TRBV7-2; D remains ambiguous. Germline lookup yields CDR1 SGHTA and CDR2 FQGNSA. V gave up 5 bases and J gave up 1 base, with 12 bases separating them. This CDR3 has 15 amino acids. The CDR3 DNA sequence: TGTGCCAGCAGCCTCGGCCCCCAGTCTGGAAACACCATATATTTT. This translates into CASSLGPQSGNTIYF. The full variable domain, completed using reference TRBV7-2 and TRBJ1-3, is GAGVSQSPSNKVTEKGKDVELRCDPISGHTALYWYRQSLGQGLEFLIYFQGNSAPDKSGLPSDRFSAERTGGSVSTLTIQRTQQEDSAVYLCASSLGPQSGNTIYFGEGSWLTVV.

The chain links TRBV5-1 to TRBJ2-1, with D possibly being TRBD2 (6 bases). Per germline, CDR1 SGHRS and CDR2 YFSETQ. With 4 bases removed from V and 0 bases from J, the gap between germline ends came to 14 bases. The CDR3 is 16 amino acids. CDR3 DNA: TGCGCCAGCAGCGGGGAGCGGGCTAGCTCCTACAATGAGCAGTTCTTC. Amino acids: CASSGERASSYNEQFF.

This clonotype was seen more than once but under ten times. CDR3 residues: CSAGRSGDTQYF. The CDR3 coding sequence is TGCAGTGCGGGAAGAAGCGGCGATACGCAGTATTTT. The chain is built from TRBV20-1 and TRBJ2-3; TRBD2 might be the D (5 bases). The germline gives CDR1 DFQATT, CDR2 SNEGSKA (reference sequence). V lost 6 bases and J lost 6, with 13 bases in between. This CDR3 has 12 amino acids.

The CDR3 protein is CASSPLGTGLRDNEQFF. CDR3 DNA: TGTGCCAGCAGCCCTTTGGGGACAGGGCTAAGGGACAATGAGCAGTTCTTC. This chain joins TRBV7-9 and TRBJ2-1, with 9 bases lining up with TRBD1. Germline CDR1 reads SEHNR; CDR2 reads FQNEAQ (reference sequence). The CDR3 runs to 17 residues. After removal of 5 bases from V and 5 bases from J, the junction contained 13 bases not matched to a gene.

CDR3 sequence reads: CASSRGASGPQETQYF. The CDR3 coding sequence is TGTGCCAGCAGCCGGGGGGCCAGCGGGCCCCAAGAGACCCAGTACTTC. The V gene is TRBV11-2, the J gene TRBJ2-5, with a tentative D call TRBD2 (7 bases). This CDR3 comprises 16 residues. Germline CDR1 SGHAT, CDR2 FQNNGV. Trimming removed 5 bases from V and 1 base from J, with 17 bases in between.

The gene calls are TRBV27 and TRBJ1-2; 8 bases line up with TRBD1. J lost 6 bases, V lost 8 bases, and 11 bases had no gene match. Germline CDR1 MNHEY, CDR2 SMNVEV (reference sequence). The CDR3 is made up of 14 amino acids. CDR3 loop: CASRWTGRVNGYTF. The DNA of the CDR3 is TGTGCCAGCCGCTGGACAGGGAGGGTCAATGGCTACACCTTC.

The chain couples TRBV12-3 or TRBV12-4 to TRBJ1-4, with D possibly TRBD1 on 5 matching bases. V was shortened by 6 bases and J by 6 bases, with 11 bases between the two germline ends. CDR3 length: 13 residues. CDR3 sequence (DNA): TGTGCCAGCAGCGGGGGGGTGCATGAAAAACTGTTTTTT. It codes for CASSGGVHEKLFF.

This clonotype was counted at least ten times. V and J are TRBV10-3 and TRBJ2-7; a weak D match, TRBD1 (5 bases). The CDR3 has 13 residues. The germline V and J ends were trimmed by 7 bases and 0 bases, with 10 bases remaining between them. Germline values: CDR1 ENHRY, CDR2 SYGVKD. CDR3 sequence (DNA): TGTGCCATCATGGGGCAGAGCTCCTACGAGCAGTACTTC. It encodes CAIMGQSSYEQYF.

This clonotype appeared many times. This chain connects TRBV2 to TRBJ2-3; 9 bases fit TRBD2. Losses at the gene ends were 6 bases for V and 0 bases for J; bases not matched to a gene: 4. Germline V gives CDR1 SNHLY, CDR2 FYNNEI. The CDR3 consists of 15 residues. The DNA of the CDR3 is TGTGCCAGCAGGGCCCTAGCGGGGAGCACAGATACGCAGTATTTT. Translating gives CASRALAGSTDTQYF.

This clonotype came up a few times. CDR3 in amino acids: CASRDVAGPLGEQFF. CDR3 nucleotides: TGTGCCAGCAGAGACGTAGCGGGCCCCTTGGGTGAGCAGTTCTTC. The chain couples TRBV28 to TRBJ2-1; 7 bases line up with TRBD2. Germline CDR1 and CDR2: MDHEN and SYDVKM. Trimming removed 6 bases from V and 9 bases from J; junction bases left unmatched: 14. The CDR3 runs 15 residues.

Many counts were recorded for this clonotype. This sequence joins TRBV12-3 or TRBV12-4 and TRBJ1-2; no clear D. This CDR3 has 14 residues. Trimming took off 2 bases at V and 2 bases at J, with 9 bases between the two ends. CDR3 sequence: CASSLRRLNYGYTF. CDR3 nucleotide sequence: TGTGCCAGCAGTTTACGCCGGCTAAACTATGGCTACACCTTC.

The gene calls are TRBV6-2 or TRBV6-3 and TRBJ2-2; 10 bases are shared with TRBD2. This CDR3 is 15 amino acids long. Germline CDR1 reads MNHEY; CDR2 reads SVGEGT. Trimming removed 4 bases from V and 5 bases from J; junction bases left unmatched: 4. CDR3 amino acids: CASSSSGSGTGELFF. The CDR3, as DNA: TGTGCCAGCAGTTCTAGCGGGAGCGGAACCGGGGAGCTGTTTTTT.

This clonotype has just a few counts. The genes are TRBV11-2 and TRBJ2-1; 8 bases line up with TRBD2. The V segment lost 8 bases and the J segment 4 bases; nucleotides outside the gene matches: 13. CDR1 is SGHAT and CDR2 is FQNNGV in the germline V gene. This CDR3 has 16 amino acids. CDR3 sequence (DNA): TGTGCCAGCTCAACCCTCCTCGGGACTAGGTACAATGAGCAGTTCTTC. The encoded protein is CASSTLLGTRYNEQFF.

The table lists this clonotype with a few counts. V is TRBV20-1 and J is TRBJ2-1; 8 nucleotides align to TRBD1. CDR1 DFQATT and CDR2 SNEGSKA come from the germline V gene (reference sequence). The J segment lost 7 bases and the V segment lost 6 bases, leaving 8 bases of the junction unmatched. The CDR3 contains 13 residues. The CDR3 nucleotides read TGCAGTGCCTCCCAGGGGGCAGAGAATGAGCAGTTCTTC. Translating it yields CSASQGAENEQFF.

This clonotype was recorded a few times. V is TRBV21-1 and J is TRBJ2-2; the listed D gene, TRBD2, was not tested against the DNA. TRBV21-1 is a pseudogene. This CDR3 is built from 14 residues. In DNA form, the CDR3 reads TGTGCCAGCATCTCCGGCCTTCCTACCGGGGAGCTGTTTTTT. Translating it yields CASISGLPTGELFF.

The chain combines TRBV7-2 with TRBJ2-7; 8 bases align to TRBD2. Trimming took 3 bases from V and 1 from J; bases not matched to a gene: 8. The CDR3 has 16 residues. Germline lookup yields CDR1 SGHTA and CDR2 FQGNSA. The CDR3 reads CASSFNGGAKSYEQYF. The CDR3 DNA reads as TGTGCCAGCAGCTTTAACGGGGGGGCCAAGTCCTACGAGCAGTACTTC.

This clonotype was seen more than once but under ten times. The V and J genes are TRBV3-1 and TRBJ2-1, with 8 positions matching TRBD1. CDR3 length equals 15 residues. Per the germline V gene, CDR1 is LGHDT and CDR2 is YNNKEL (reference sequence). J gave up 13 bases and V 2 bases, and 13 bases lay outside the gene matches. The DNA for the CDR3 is TGTGCCAGCAGCCAAACCCAGGGGGCTGGGAGAACCCAGTTCTTC. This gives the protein CASSQTQGAGRTQFF.